Listed here are 24 T cell receptor beta chains from one sample, sequenced in a study of shared clonotypes between healthy human individuals. TCRdb keeps only in-frame clones here, not all; method: immunoSEQ multiplex PCR. This table has under 2,000,000 clones, roughly 94% appearing once. Naive-designated CD8 cells lacked CD45RO, were positively enriched for CCR7, and omitted terminally differentiated effector memory CD45RA+ cells. The specimen sequenced was naive CD8+ T cells sorted from blood. The origin of the receptors is a man younger than 35 in good health.

The V and J genes are TRBV6-1 and TRBJ1-1, with TRBD1 matching 9 bases. Trimming took 6 bases from V and 6 from J; bases not matched to a gene: 2. This CDR3 is 12 amino acids long. Germline V gene sequence: CDR1 MNHNS, CDR2 SASEGT. CDR3 in DNA: TGTGCCAGCAGGACAGGGGGGGCTGAAGCTTTCTTT. It translates to CASRTGGAEAFF.

This rearrangement joins TRBV4-3 to TRBJ1-5; D not certain. The CDR3 runs to 13 residues. CDR1 and CDR2 from the germline V gene are LGHNA and YSLEER. The V gene lost 0 bases and the J gene lost 7 bases, with 7 bases spanning the gap. DNA of the CDR3: TGCGCCAGCAGCCAAGATAGCCAACAGCCCCAGCATTTT. It encodes CASSQDSQQPQHF.

The chain employs TRBV5-6 and TRBJ2-7, with TRBD2 matching over 11 bases. The CDR3 contains 15 residues. CDR1 SGHDT and CDR2 YYEEEE come from the germline V gene. The ends lost 5 bases at V and 5 bases at J; junction bases unmatched: 9. The CDR3 here is CASRGRLAGYDEQYF. CDR3 DNA: TGTGCCAGCAGGGGGAGACTAGCGGGGTATGACGAGCAGTACTTC.

This chain links TRBV11-2 with TRBJ2-7, with TRBD2 matching 8 bases. V lost 0 bases to trimming and J lost 4 bases; unmatched junction nucleotides: 5. The CDR3 contains 15 residues. CDR1 and CDR2 from the germline V gene are SGHAT and FQNNGV. CDR3 in DNA: TGTGCCAGCAGCTTAGACCGCCTAGCGGGTTACGAGCAGTACTTC. This gives the protein CASSLDRLAGYEQYF.

V usage is TRBV4-1 and J usage is TRBJ2-3; tentatively, D is TRBD1 (5 bases). Germline V gene sequence: CDR1 MGHRA, CDR2 YSYEKL. V lost 1 base and J lost 2, with 10 bases in between. This CDR3 spans 15 amino acids. This chain's CDR3 is CASSQVSRDTDTQYF. The DNA for the CDR3 is TGCGCCAGCAGCCAAGTATCCAGGGACACAGATACGCAGTATTTT.

This chain uses TRBV27 with TRBJ2-7, with 8 bases matching TRBD1. This CDR3 region has 15 residues. From germline, CDR1 is MNHEY and CDR2 SMNVEV (reference sequence). V was pared by 2 bases and J by 4 bases, with 7 bases of the junction left unmatched. For the CDR3, the DNA is TGTGCCAGCAGTTTAAGGGGGACAGGCCTATACGAGCAGTACTTC. It is translated as CASSLRGTGLYEQYF.

The chain couples TRBV7-8 to TRBJ2-7; D is perhaps TRBD1 (6 bases). The CDR3 sequence is 12 residues long. The germline CDR1 and CDR2 sequences are SGHVS and FQNEAQ. Trimming pared 6 bases from V and 6 bases from J, leaving 12 bases between. The CDR3 DNA follows: TGTGCCAGCAGTCAAGGGGGATTCGAGCAGTACTTC. Translation gives CASSQGGFEQYF.

The chain joins TRBV4-1 to TRBJ2-1; D may be TRBD1 or TRBD2 (5 bases each). The CDR3 is 15 residues long. Trimming stripped 4 bases from V and 1 base from J, with 11 bases between. The V gene's germline CDR1 is MGHRA and CDR2 YSYEKL. The chain's CDR3 is CASSLPGLSYNEQFF. In nucleotides, the CDR3 is TGCGCCAGCAGCCTCCCGGGGCTATCCTACAATGAGCAGTTCTTC.

The chain recombines TRBV7-9 with TRBJ2-1; 8 bases are shared with TRBD2. Germline CDR1 SEHNR, CDR2 FQNEAQ (reference sequence). The trim removed 5 bases at V and 5 bases at J, leaving 5 bases unmatched. The CDR3 consists of 14 residues. This CDR3 is CASSATSGNNEQFF. The DNA for the CDR3 is TGTGCCAGCAGCGCAACTAGCGGAAACAATGAGCAGTTCTTC.

The chain recombines TRBV13 with TRBJ2-5; D possibly corresponds to TRBD1 (6 bases). The CDR3 runs to 14 residues. CDR1 and CDR2 (germline): PRHDT, FYEKMQ (reference sequence). V was pared by 4 bases and J by 3 bases, with 12 bases between. CDR3 loop: CASSYRTVKETQYF. The CDR3 DNA is TGTGCCAGCAGCTATAGGACAGTAAAAGAGACCCAGTACTTC.

The V and J genes are TRBV19 and TRBJ2-2, with 9 positions matching TRBD2. Per germline, CDR1 LNHDA and CDR2 SQIVND (reference sequence). CDR3 length: 15 residues. Trimming removed 9 bases from V and 6 bases from J; junction bases left unmatched: 11. The CDR3 spells CASVEIAGVSGELFF. The CDR3 nucleotides are TGTGCCAGCGTCGAAATAGCGGGAGTGTCCGGGGAGCTGTTTTTT.

The J gene is TRBJ2-5, the V gene TRBV9; 11 nucleotides line up with TRBD2. The V segment lost 3 bases and the J segment 0 bases; nucleotides outside the gene matches: 4. Germline CDR1 is SGDLS and CDR2 is YYNGEE. This CDR3 has 16 amino acids. Written as DNA, the CDR3 is TGTGCCAGCAGCGCCGGGACTAGCGGACACCAAGAGACCCAGTACTTC. Translating gives CASSAGTSGHQETQYF.

The chain carries TRBV27 and TRBJ2-7, with 8 bases that match TRBD1. J lost 3 bases, V lost 5 bases, and 12 bases had no gene match. The CDR3 extends over 16 amino acids. Germline V CDR1 and CDR2: MNHEY, SMNVEV (reference sequence). The CDR3 here is CASSPLSRTGNYEQYF. CDR3 nucleotides: TGTGCCAGCAGTCCCTTAAGCCGGACAGGGAACTACGAGCAGTACTTC.

This clone appeared once. This sequence joins TRBV6-5 and TRBJ2-7, with a tentative D call TRBD1 (7 bases). The V gene lost 2 bases and the J gene lost 4 bases, with 18 bases spanning the gap. The CDR3 is 16 residues long. In germline, CDR1 is MNHEY, CDR2 SVGAGI. The CDR3 nucleotides read TGTGCCAGCAGTTACGCACAGGGGACTTCCTATTACGAGCAGTACTTC. Residues: CASSYAQGTSYYEQYF.

This chain joins TRBV6-8 and TRBJ2-7; 7 positions agree with TRBD1. The ends lost 8 bases at V and 5 bases at J; junction bases unmatched: 12. Germline-derived CDR1 and CDR2 are MNHGY and SAAAGT. This CDR3 has 14 residues. Here the CDR3 DNA reads TGTGCCAGCCATAGTGACAGGGCAAAGAACGAGCAGTACTTC. Its translation is CASHSDRAKNEQYF.

This sequence joins TRBV28 and TRBJ2-7; D gene unclear. This CDR3 comprises 12 residues. V lost 5 bases and J lost 2, with 7 bases in between. Per the germline V gene, CDR1 is MDHEN and CDR2 is SYDVKM. The CDR3 DNA follows: TGTGCCAGCAGTCCCAGTGCCTACGAGCAGTACTTC. Translated, it gives CASSPSAYEQYF.

V is TRBV13 and J is TRBJ2-7, with 9 nucleotides matching TRBD1. Trimming removed 3 bases from V and 3 bases from J; junction bases left unmatched: 6. The CDR3 is 15 residues long. Germline CDR1 and CDR2: PRHDT and FYEKMQ (reference sequence). CDR3 bases: TGTGCCAGCAGCTTTCCGACAGGGGGAATCTACGAGCAGTACTTC. It encodes CASSFPTGGIYEQYF. Filled out from reference TRBV13 and TRBJ2-7, the complete variable domain reads AAGVIQSPRHLIKEKRETATLKCYPIPRHDTVYWYQQGPGQDPQFLISFYEKMQSDKGSIPDRFSAQQFSDYHSELNMSSLELGDSALYFCASSFPTGGIYEQYFGPGTRLTVT.

This sequence joins TRBV30 and TRBJ1-1; 11 bases align to TRBD1. The trim removed 3 bases at V and 1 base at J, leaving 1 base unmatched. Germline values: CDR1 GTSNPN, CDR2 SVGIG (reference sequence). CDR3 length: 14 amino acids. Here the CDR3 DNA reads TGTGCCTGGAGGGGACAGGGGGGGAACACTGAAGCTTTCTTT. Translating it yields CAWRGQGGNTEAFF.

The V gene is TRBV10-3, the J gene TRBJ2-1; 7 bases map to TRBD2. The CDR3 has 12 residues. V gave up 8 bases and J gave up 7 bases; unmatched junction bases: 5. Germline-derived CDR1 and CDR2 are ENHRY and SYGVKD. CDR3 sequence: CAIDPGGNEQFF. DNA for the CDR3: TGTGCCATCGACCCGGGGGGAAATGAGCAGTTCTTC.

In the case of this clone: This sample also contains other DNA sequences that code for the same CDR3. This sequence joins TRBV5-6 and TRBJ1-5; the D is unclear. CDR3 length: 12 amino acids. The V and J ends lost 0 bases and 4 bases respectively, with 2 bases between them. Per the germline V gene, CDR1 is SGHDT and CDR2 is YYEEEE. CDR3 residues: CASSLGNQPQHF. Here the CDR3 DNA reads TGTGCCAGCAGCTTGGGGAATCAGCCCCAGCATTTT.

The chain couples TRBV4-3 to TRBJ2-2, with D possibly called TRBD1 or TRBD2 (5 bases each). CDR3 length equals 17 residues. Germline CDR1 LGHNA, CDR2 YSLEER. V dropped 0 bases and J dropped 1 base, with 12 bases sitting between them. CDR3 region: CASSQDIGTQNTGELFF. The CDR3 region has the DNA TGCGCCAGCAGCCAAGACATCGGGACCCAGAACACCGGGGAGCTGTTTTTT.

The rearrangement joins TRBV25-1 to TRBJ2-3; D is unresolved. The CDR3 sequence is 13 residues long. V lost 1 base and J lost 2, with 4 bases in between. CDR1 and CDR2 (germline): MGHDK, SYGVNS. CDR3 protein: CASSEWVTDTQYF. CDR3 coding DNA: TGTGCCAGCAGTGAATGGGTCACAGATACGCAGTATTTT.

The chain employs TRBV7-9 and TRBJ2-3; the D gene is possibly TRBD1 (6 bases). CDR3 length equals 16 residues. Per germline, CDR1 SEHNR and CDR2 FQNEAQ (reference sequence). V dropped 2 bases and J dropped 4 bases, with 16 bases sitting between them. The CDR3 is CASSLLSGDLADTQYF. For the CDR3, the DNA is TGTGCCAGCAGCTTATTATCAGGGGATTTGGCAGATACGCAGTATTTT.

The chain joins TRBV7-9 to TRBJ2-1; D is perhaps TRBD1 or TRBD2 (5 bases each). The V gene's germline CDR1 is SEHNR and CDR2 FQNEAQ (reference sequence). Between the trimmed V and J ends, which lost 1 base and 9 bases, there was a span of 19 bases. This CDR3 is built from 16 residues. The CDR3 nucleotides are TGTGCCAGCAGCTTAGGTGGGGAGACGGGGCTGGGTGAGCAGTTCTTC. This encodes CASSLGGETGLGEQFF.